These 30 T cell receptor beta chains share one sample of origin, sequenced in a study of cytomegalovirus exposure and HLA in healthy donors. Primers included in the PCR were 60 Vbeta and 13 Jbeta primers. Produced via immunoSEQ multiplex PCR; TCRdb's table is partial and in-frame only. This sample carries about 200,000 clones, around 78% of them seen once, and the ten largest clones take roughly 15%. Sequenced material: PBMCs. These receptors all stem from a woman in her twenties or thirties in good health and CMV-seropositive.

This clone was recorded a few times. The chain carries TRBV5-6 and TRBJ2-7; 11 bases are shared with TRBD1. This CDR3 is built from 16 residues. Germline V gene data show CDR1 as SGHDT and CDR2 as YYEEEE. Losses at the gene ends were 4 bases for V and 2 bases for J; bases not matched to a gene: 8. The CDR3 nucleotides are TGTGCCAGCAGCCCCGGGACAGGGGGAAGGACCTACGAGCAGTACTTC. It yields the protein CASSPGTGGRTYEQYF.

This clone was observed a single time. The rearrangement joins TRBV18 to TRBJ1-2; the match to TRBD1 covers 7 bases. CDR1 and CDR2 (germline): KGHSH, LQKENI. V shed 3 bases and J 2 bases; nucleotides not matched to a gene: 6. The length of the CDR3 is 15 residues. The CDR3 sequence is CASSPVTGPNYGYTF. The CDR3 DNA is TGTGCCAGCTCACCCGTGACAGGGCCGAACTATGGCTACACCTTC.

The chain links TRBV11-3 to TRBJ2-7; the match to TRBD1 covers 7 bases. The CDR3 sequence is 15 residues long. V lost 5 bases to trimming and J lost 7 bases; unmatched junction nucleotides: 14. Germline CDR1 SGHNT, CDR2 YENEEA. Here the CDR3 reads CASSPLGTEAGEQYF. The CDR3 DNA reads TGTGCCAGCAGCCCCCTCGGGACAGAGGCTGGAGAGCAGTACTTC.

The rearrangement joins TRBV7-8 to TRBJ2-1; 7 bases map to TRBD2. Germline-derived CDR1 and CDR2 are SGHVS and FQNEAQ. This CDR3 has 17 amino acids. V shed 5 bases and J 0 bases; nucleotides not matched to a gene: 10. CDR3 sequence (DNA): TGTGCCAGCAGCACACCCACTAGCGAGGGCTCCTACAATGAGCAGTTCTTC. As protein: CASSTPTSEGSYNEQFF.

This chain uses TRBV4-1 with TRBJ2-1; 12 bases match TRBD2. CDR3 length: 16 residues. Germline lookup yields CDR1 MGHRA and CDR2 YSYEKL. The J segment lost 7 bases and the V segment lost 4 bases, leaving 8 bases of the junction unmatched. CDR3 amino acids: CASSPTHTSGRNEQFF. In DNA form, the CDR3 reads TGCGCCAGCAGCCCCACCCACACTAGCGGGAGGAATGAGCAGTTCTTC.

Remarks on this clone: At one of its ends the junction is not consistent with the germline gene, which may arise from a read error. This chain connects TRBV7-9 to TRBJ2-7; 9 bases match TRBD1. The CDR3 is made up of 17 amino acids. Germline V CDR1 and CDR2: SEHNR, FQNEAQ (reference sequence). The CDR3 sequence: CSSSLGAGTGYTYEQYF. The CDR3 DNA reads TGTTCCAGCAGCTTAGGGGCGGGGACAGGGTACACCTACGAGCAGTACTTC.

The chain couples TRBV27 to TRBJ1-1; a weak D match, TRBD1 (5 bases). Germline V lookup: CDR1 MNHEY, CDR2 SMNVEV (reference sequence). This CDR3 region has 14 residues. The ends were cut back, 2 bases at V and 3 bases at J, with 10 bases in the middle. The CDR3 here is CASSLGEGDTEAFF. Written as DNA, the CDR3 is TGTGCCAGCAGTTTAGGGGAAGGGGACACTGAAGCTTTCTTT.

The chain is built from TRBV5-1 and TRBJ1-5; D is possibly TRBD1 (5 bases). The V and J ends lost 1 base and 6 bases respectively, with 11 bases between them. The CDR3 runs to 14 residues. CDR1 is SGHRS, CDR2 YFSETQ, per germline. CDR3 amino acids: CASSLHGAGQPQHF. CDR3 bases: TGCGCCAGCAGCTTGCATGGGGCTGGTCAGCCCCAGCATTTT.

The V call is TRBV15, the J call TRBJ2-5, with no clear D. Trimming stripped 4 bases from V and 5 bases from J, with 8 bases between. Germline V gene sequence: CDR1 LNHNV, CDR2 YYDKDF (reference sequence). The CDR3 has 12 residues. The CDR3 sequence is CATSTDGETQYF. The CDR3 nucleotides read TGTGCCACCAGCACAGACGGGGAGACCCAGTACTTC.

CDR3 in amino acids: CASSPYGEYSYNEQFF. For the CDR3, the DNA is TGTGCCAGCAGCCCTTACGGGGAGTACTCCTACAATGAGCAGTTCTTC. J is TRBJ2-1 and V is TRBV27, with D perhaps TRBD2 (5 bases). This CDR3 region has 16 residues. The V end was cut by 6 bases, the J end by 0 bases, with 15 bases between. Germline CDR1 is MNHEY and CDR2 is SMNVEV (reference sequence).

Concerning this clone: Germline and junction disagree at one end, which may indicate a read error. The rearrangement links TRBV10-3 to TRBJ2-1; TRBD1 agrees at 10 bases. CDR3 length equals 10 residues. Germline V CDR1 and CDR2: ENHRY, SYGVKD. The CDR3 sequence: CAISRDRGLF. CDR3 nucleotide sequence: TGTGCCATCAGTCGGGACAGGGGACTCTTC.

This chain joins TRBV4-2 and TRBJ2-7, with D unclear. Looked up from germline, CDR1 is LGHNA and CDR2 is YNFKEQ. Trimming cost V 0 bases and J 3 bases, with 12 bases left between them. There are 15 residues in the CDR3. The CDR3 here is CASSQDWALGYEQYF. The CDR3 DNA sequence: TGTGCCAGCAGCCAAGATTGGGCGCTCGGCTACGAGCAGTACTTC.

The genes are TRBV27 and TRBJ1-2; TRBD1 matches 7 bases. V was clipped by 5 bases and J by 2 bases; unmatched bases: 11. In germline, CDR1 is MNHEY, CDR2 SMNVEV (reference sequence). The CDR3 loop spans 16 amino acids. The chain's CDR3 is CASSLSPTGPNYGYTF. CDR3 in DNA: TGTGCCAGCAGTCTCTCCCCGACAGGGCCCAACTATGGCTACACCTTC.

The chain recombines TRBV5-6 with TRBJ2-1; 8 bases line up with TRBD1. V shed 0 bases, J shed 3 bases, and the junction held 2 bases outside the gene matches. Per germline, CDR1 SGHDT and CDR2 YYEEEE. The CDR3 has 15 residues. This chain's CDR3 is CASSLVGQGYNEQFF. Here the CDR3 DNA reads TGTGCCAGCAGCTTGGTAGGACAGGGCTACAATGAGCAGTTCTTC.

This clone was seen a few times. The V gene is TRBV30, the J gene TRBJ1-2, with D perhaps matching TRBD1 (6 bases). Between the trimmed V and J ends, which lost 6 bases and 6 bases, there was a span of 17 bases. The CDR3 runs 13 residues. Germline CDR1 reads GTSNPN; CDR2 reads SVGIG (reference sequence). The CDR3 here is CACSTGGGHGYTF. CDR3 bases: TGTGCCTGTTCCACGGGGGGCGGCCATGGCTACACCTTC.

V usage is TRBV2 and J usage is TRBJ2-3; 7 bases are shared with TRBD2. V lost 4 bases, J lost 0 bases, and 7 bases stayed unmatched. There are 16 residues in the CDR3. CDR1 is SNHLY and CDR2 is FYNNEI in the germline V gene. The CDR3 spells CASSGRGGSSTDTQYF. CDR3 DNA: TGTGCCAGCAGTGGAAGGGGAGGGAGCAGCACAGATACGCAGTATTTT. The full variable domain, rest sourced from reference TRBV2 and TRBJ2-3, is EPEVTQTPSHQVTQMGQEVILRCVPISNHLYFYWYRQILGQKVEFLVSFYNNEISEKSEIFDDQFSVERPDGSNFTLKIRSTKLEDSAMYFCASSGRGGSSTDTQYFGPGTRLTVL.

This sequence joins TRBV6-1 and TRBJ1-1; 9 nucleotides align to TRBD1. CDR1 is MNHNS and CDR2 is SASEGT in the germline V gene. V shed 4 bases and J 1 base; nucleotides not matched to a gene: 1. The CDR3 runs 14 residues. As DNA, the CDR3 is TGTGCCAGCAGTGGGGGACAGGGGAACACTGAAGCTTTCTTT. Its protein is CASSGGQGNTEAFF.

The rearrangement uses TRBV7-9 and TRBJ1-1, with D possibly being TRBD1 (5 bases). The CDR3 consists of 15 residues. V lost 5 bases and J 4 bases, leaving 17 bases between the germline ends. Germline V gene sequence: CDR1 SEHNR, CDR2 FQNEAQ (reference sequence). The CDR3 spells CASSPFRDVGTEAFF. CDR3 bases: TGTGCCAGCAGCCCCTTCAGGGATGTGGGCACTGAAGCTTTCTTT.

In the case of this clone: This specimen includes other DNA sequences encoding the same CDR3. The rearrangement joins TRBV9 to TRBJ2-7, with D perhaps TRBD2 (6 bases). The length of the CDR3 is 14 residues. Deletions cut 2 bases from V and 3 bases from J, with 12 bases between. Germline V gene data show CDR1 as SGDLS and CDR2 as YYNGEE. CDR3 DNA: TGTGCCAGCAGCGTCGGGCAGGGAGGCTACGAGCAGTACTTC. As protein: CASSVGQGGYEQYF.

The chain joins TRBV6-1 to TRBJ1-5, with D maybe TRBD1 (5 bases). The CDR3 runs to 13 residues. The V gene lost 3 bases and the J gene lost 5 bases, with 8 bases spanning the gap. Germline values: CDR1 MNHNS, CDR2 SASEGT. The CDR3 sequence is CASSDRAHQPQHF. The CDR3 region has the DNA TGTGCCAGCAGTGACAGGGCCCATCAGCCCCAGCATTTT.

The rearrangement joins TRBV7-9 to TRBJ2-2; D might be TRBD1 (6 bases). V was pared by 3 bases and J by 1 base, with 15 bases between. This CDR3 region has 17 residues. Germline V CDR1 and CDR2: SEHNR, FQNEAQ (reference sequence). The CDR3 region has the DNA TGTGCCAGCAGCTTGGGCCCGTCAGGGGTGAACACCGGGGAGCTGTTTTTT. Residues: CASSLGPSGVNTGELFF.

V is TRBV6-5 and J is TRBJ2-7; TRBD1 matches at 8 bases. With 4 bases clipped from V and 5 bases from J, the junction kept 7 bases outside the gene matches. Germline loops: CDR1 MNHEY, CDR2 SVGAGI. The CDR3 is 14 residues long. As DNA, the CDR3 is TGTGCCAGCAGTTCCGACAGGGGTACCCACGAGCAGTACTTC. As protein: CASSSDRGTHEQYF.

CDR3 sequence: CAWSILKGTHSNQPQHF. DNA for the CDR3: TGTGCCTGGAGTATCCTGAAAGGGACACATAGCAATCAGCCCCAGCATTTT. The chain carries TRBV30 and TRBJ1-5; tentatively, D is TRBD1 (6 bases). The CDR3 runs 17 residues. Between the trimmed V and J ends, which lost 2 bases and 0 bases, there was a span of 17 bases. Germline V gives CDR1 GTSNPN, CDR2 SVGIG (reference sequence).

The sample holds a few counts of this clone. The chain uses TRBV20-1 and TRBJ2-7; possible D gene TRBD1, 5 bases. Trimming shortened V by 5 bases and J by 2 bases, and 7 bases separated the two germline ends. The CDR3 consists of 11 residues. Germline V CDR1 and CDR2: DFQATT, SNEGSKA (reference sequence). CDR3 region: CSALDTYEQYF. The CDR3 bases are TGCAGTGCTTTGGACACCTACGAGCAGTACTTC.

This chain joins TRBV29-1 and TRBJ2-7, with 8 bases lining up with TRBD2. The V segment lost 4 bases and the J segment 0 bases; nucleotides outside the gene matches: 14. CDR1 is SQVTM, CDR2 ANQGSEA, per germline. This CDR3 region has 17 residues. CDR3 DNA: TGCAGCGTTGCCCAAGGGGCGGGAGGACCTCCCTCCTACGAGCAGTACTTC. This gives the protein CSVAQGAGGPPSYEQYF.

The rearrangement joins TRBV6-1 to TRBJ1-5; 9 bases map to TRBD1. J lost 6 bases, V lost 4 bases, and 10 bases had no gene match. The germline gives CDR1 MNHNS, CDR2 SASEGT. The CDR3 runs 16 residues. CDR3 sequence: CASSAPTGGSIQPQHF. The CDR3 DNA reads as TGTGCCAGCAGTGCACCGACAGGGGGATCTATTCAGCCCCAGCATTTT.

The rearrangement links TRBV7-2 to TRBJ2-5; 7 bases line up with TRBD2. The trim removed 1 base at V and 3 bases at J, leaving 2 bases unmatched. The CDR3 is 14 amino acids. Germline CDR1 reads SGHTA; CDR2 reads FQGNSA. This chain's CDR3 is CASSLGGTKETQYF. The CDR3 bases are TGTGCCAGCAGCTTAGGAGGGACTAAAGAGACCCAGTACTTC. The entire variable domain, with the rest obtained from reference TRBV7-2 and TRBJ2-5, is as follows: GAGVSQSPSNKVTEKGKDVELRCDPISGHTALYWYRQSLGQGLEFLIYFQGNSAPDKSGLPSDRFSAERTGGSVSTLTIQRTQQEDSAVYLCASSLGGTKETQYFGPGTRLLVL.

The V call is TRBV4-2, the J call TRBJ1-1; TRBD1 might be the D (6 bases). Between the trimmed V and J ends, which lost 7 bases and 4 bases, there was a span of 19 bases. The CDR3 is made up of 15 amino acids. The germline V gene has CDR1 LGHNA and CDR2 YNFKEQ. The CDR3 DNA follows: TGTGCCAGCACCCCAAGGAACAGGGTGGCCACTGAAGCTTTCTTT. Its protein product is CASTPRNRVATEAFF.

The chain joins TRBV5-1 to TRBJ2-5; 9 positions match TRBD1. V lost 3 bases and J lost 5; bases outside the gene matches: 2. CDR1 is SGHRS, CDR2 YFSETQ, per germline. This CDR3 comprises 13 residues. This chain's CDR3 is CASSYRGRETQYF. Here the CDR3 DNA reads TGCGCCAGCAGCTACAGGGGGCGTGAGACCCAGTACTTC.

The gene calls are TRBV2 and TRBJ1-1; perhaps TRBD1 as D (5 bases). Looked up from germline, CDR1 is SNHLY and CDR2 is FYNNEI. The CDR3 covers 13 residues. V gave up 9 bases and J gave up 1 base, with 12 bases separating them. The CDR3 sequence is CASAGQGNTEAFF. Written as DNA, the CDR3 is TGTGCCAGTGCGGGGCAGGGGAACACTGAAGCTTTCTTT. Complete variable domain (other parts from reference TRBV2 and TRBJ1-1): EPEVTQTPSHQVTQMGQEVILRCVPISNHLYFYWYRQILGQKVEFLVSFYNNEISEKSEIFDDQFSVERPDGSNFTLKIRSTKLEDSAMYFCASAGQGNTEAFFGQGTRLTVV.